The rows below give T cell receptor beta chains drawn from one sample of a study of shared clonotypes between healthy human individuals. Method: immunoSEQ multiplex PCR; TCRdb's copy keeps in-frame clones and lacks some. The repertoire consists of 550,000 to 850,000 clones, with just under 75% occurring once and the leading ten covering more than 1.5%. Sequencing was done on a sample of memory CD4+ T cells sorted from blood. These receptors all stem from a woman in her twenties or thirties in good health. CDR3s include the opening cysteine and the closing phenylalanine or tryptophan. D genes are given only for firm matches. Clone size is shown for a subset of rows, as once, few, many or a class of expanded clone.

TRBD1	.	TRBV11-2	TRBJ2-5	CASSGTVSGETQYF	TGTGCCAGCAGCGGGACAGTATCGGGAGAGACCCAGTACTTC
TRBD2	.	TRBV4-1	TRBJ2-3	CASSLSPSGTSTDTQYF	TGCGCCAGCAGCCTATCGCCGAGCGGGACTAGCACAGATACGCAGTATTTT
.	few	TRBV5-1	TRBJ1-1	CASSPPTGSNTEAFF	TGCGCCAGCAGCCCACCAACAGGATCCAACACTGAAGCTTTCTTT
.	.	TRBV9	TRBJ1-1	CASSRAINRETEAFF	TGTGCCAGCAGCAGAGCAATAAACAGGGAAACTGAAGCTTTCTTT
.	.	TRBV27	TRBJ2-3	CASRKRERVRADTQYF	TGTGCCAGCAGGAAGAGGGAGAGGGTCAGGGCAGATACGCAGTATTTT
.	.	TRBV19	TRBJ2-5	CASKGPTQETQYF	TGTGCCAGTAAGGGACCCACTCAAGAGACCCAGTACTTC
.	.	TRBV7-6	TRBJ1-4	CASSPSGGALRSEKLFF	TGTGCCAGCAGCCCGAGCGGGGGGGCCCTGCGTTCCGAAAAACTGTTTTTT
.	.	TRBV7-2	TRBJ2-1	CASSLQYSNNEQFF	TGTGCCAGCAGCCTACAGTACTCCAACAATGAGCAGTTCTTC
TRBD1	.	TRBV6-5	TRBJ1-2	CASAPTGALYGYTF	TGTGCCAGCGCTCCGACAGGGGCCCTATATGGCTACACCTTC
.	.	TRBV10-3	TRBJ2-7	CAISVRTTEQYF	TGTGCCATCAGTGTGCGGACTACCGAGCAGTACTTC
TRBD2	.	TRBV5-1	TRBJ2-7	CASRNLAGVGEQYF	TGCGCCAGTCGTAATCTAGCGGGAGTTGGCGAGCAGTACTTC
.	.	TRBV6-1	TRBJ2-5	CASSERFGGRQETQYF	TGTGCCAGCAGTGAACGGTTCGGTGGCCGACAAGAGACCCAGTACTTC
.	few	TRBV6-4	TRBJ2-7	CASSAGEAAQTYEQYF	TGTGCCAGCAGTGCCGGTGAGGCAGCTCAGACCTACGAGCAGTACTTC
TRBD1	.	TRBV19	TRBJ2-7	CASRSGTGGSYEQYF	TGTGCCAGTAGAAGCGGGACAGGGGGCTCCTACGAGCAGTACTTC